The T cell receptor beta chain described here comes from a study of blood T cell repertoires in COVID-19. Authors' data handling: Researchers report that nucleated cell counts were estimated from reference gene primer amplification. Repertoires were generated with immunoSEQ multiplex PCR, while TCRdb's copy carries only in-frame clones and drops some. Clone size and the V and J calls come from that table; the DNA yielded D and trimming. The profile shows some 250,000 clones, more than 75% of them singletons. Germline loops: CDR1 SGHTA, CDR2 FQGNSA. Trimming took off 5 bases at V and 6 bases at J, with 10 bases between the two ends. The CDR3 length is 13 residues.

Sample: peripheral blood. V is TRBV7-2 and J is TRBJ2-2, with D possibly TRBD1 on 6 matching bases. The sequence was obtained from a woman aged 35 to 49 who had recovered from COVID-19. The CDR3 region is CASSPRTAGELFF. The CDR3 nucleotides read TGTGCCAGCAGCCCCCGGACAGCCGGGGAGCTGTTTTTT.